This T cell receptor (beta chain) was found in a study of blood T cell repertoires in COVID-19. Study information: The origin of the acute and convalescent COVID-19 samples was the United States, Italy and Spain. PBMCs, B-cell-depleted T cells, or T cells provided the cDNA or gDNA that made up the material.

The trim removed 5 bases at V and 1 base at J, leaving 4 bases unmatched. The CDR3 extends over 16 amino acids. The germline CDR1 and CDR2 sequences are LNHDA and SQIVND (reference sequence). Authors' analysis steps: Amplification with reference gene primers provided the estimates of nucleated cell counts. Repertoires were generated with immunoSEQ multiplex PCR, while TCRdb's copy carries only in-frame clones and drops some. That table furnishes V, J and clone size, whereas the DNA furnished D and trimming. The repertoire holds tens of thousands of clones, 91% seen once, with 3% to 4.5% in the top ten.

Material: peripheral blood. The sequence was obtained from a man aged 55-75 years with acute or convalescent COVID-19. The chain carries TRBV19 and TRBJ2-3; 12 positions match TRBD2. CDR3 protein: CASSFSSGRGTDTQYF. CDR3 bases: TGTGCCAGTAGTTTCTCTAGCGGGAGGGGCACAGATACGCAGTATTTT.